This T cell receptor (beta chain) was identified in a study of cytomegalovirus exposure and HLA in healthy donors. Whole-study findings and limits: TCR association rates varied by HLA locus in a later analysis, with DRB1 highest and HLA-C lowest.

Concerning this clone itself: Its antigen remains unidentified.

The CDR3 runs to 11 residues. V was trimmed by 5 bases and J by 5 bases, leaving 8 bases between them. Germline V gene sequence: CDR1 DFQATT, CDR2 SNEGSKA (reference sequence). In the PCR, 60 Vbeta and 13 Jbeta primers were used. Sequencing was performed with immunoSEQ multiplex PCR; in TCRdb, only in-frame clones are kept and a portion is missing. The sample lists 150,000 to 250,000 clones, around four fifths seen once, with 5.5% to 7.5% in the top ten. This TCR was recovered from a woman in her fifties or sixties in good health and CMV-seropositive. The chain uses TRBV20-1 and TRBJ2-3; the D gene is possibly TRBD1 (6 bases). The source material was PBMCs. CDR3 residues: CSAQGGDTQYF. The DNA of the CDR3 is TGCAGTGCTCAAGGGGGAGATACGCAGTATTTT.